The clone carrying this TCR beta chain was found many times. The antigen is not known. The data belong to a study of neurological immune-mediated disorders. Overall study results and limits: Neither clinical nor MRI features were associated with the multiple sclerosis repertoire cluster.

As for the cDNA, it was generated by 5'RACE with 10-nucleotide random UMIs. TCRdb reprocessed the 5' RACE reads with MiXCR, giving one entry per CDR3 protein. The data show about 66,000 distinct CDR3 sequences, about 4% seen once. V was trimmed by 3 bases and J by 4 bases, leaving 12 bases between them. In germline, CDR1 is SGHRS, CDR2 YFSETQ. The CDR3 sequence is 14 residues long. This chain uses TRBV5-1 with TRBJ2-3; possible D gene TRBD2, 5 bases. Sequencing was carried out using PBMCs. The TCR originated in a young man with multiple sclerosis. The CDR3 spells CASSYGPEADTQYF. The CDR3 DNA is TGCGCCAGCAGCTATGGACCGGAGGCAGATACGCAGTATTTT.